This T cell receptor beta chain was obtained from a study of blood T cell repertoires in COVID-19. Study context: Spain, Italy and the United States supplied samples that represented acute and convalescent COVID-19. Nucleic acid was either cDNA or gDNA, and it came from T cells, B-cell-depleted T cells, or PBMCs.

In the study's own analysis: Estimated nucleated cell counts came from reference gene primer amplification. Assay: immunoSEQ multiplex PCR; the TCRdb copy retains only in-frame clones and omits some. V, J and clone size derive from that table, while D and trimming were established from the DNA sequence. Of roughly 230,000 clones listed, roughly 90% are singletons. Patients from Seattle were sampled longitudinally, starting during active infection. Material for sequencing was peripheral blood. The sequence was obtained from an older woman with COVID-19, enrolled during active disease.

DNA of the CDR3: TGTGCCAGCAGCCGGACAGGGGTGAACACTGAAGCTTTCTTT. This codes for CASSRTGVNTEAFF. The chain uses TRBV28 and TRBJ1-1; TRBD1 matches 9 bases. The CDR3 is made up of 14 amino acids. The germline CDR1 and CDR2 sequences are MDHEN and SYDVKM. V trimming: 6 bases; J trimming: 0 bases; junction bases outside the gene matches: 2.